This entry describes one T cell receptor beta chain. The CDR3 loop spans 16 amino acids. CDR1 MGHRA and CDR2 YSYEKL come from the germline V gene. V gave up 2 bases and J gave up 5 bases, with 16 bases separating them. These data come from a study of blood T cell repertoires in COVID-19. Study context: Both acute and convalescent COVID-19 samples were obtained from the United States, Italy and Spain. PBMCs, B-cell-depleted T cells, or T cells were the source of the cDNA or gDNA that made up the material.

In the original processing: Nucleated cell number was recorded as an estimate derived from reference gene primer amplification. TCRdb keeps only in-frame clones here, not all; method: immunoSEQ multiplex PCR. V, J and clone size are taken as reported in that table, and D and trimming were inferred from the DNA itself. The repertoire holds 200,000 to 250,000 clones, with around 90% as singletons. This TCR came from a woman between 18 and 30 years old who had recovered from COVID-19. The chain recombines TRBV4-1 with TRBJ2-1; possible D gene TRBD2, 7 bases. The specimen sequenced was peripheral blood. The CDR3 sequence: CASSQWRGRSDNEQFF. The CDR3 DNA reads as TGCGCCAGCAGCCAATGGCGGGGGCGGTCTGACAATGAGCAGTTCTTC.